The T cell receptor beta chain under discussion was sequenced for a study of blood T cell repertoires in COVID-19. Overall study: PBMCs, B-cell-depleted T cells, or T cells provided the cDNA or gDNA that made up the material.

Clones were read by immunoSEQ multiplex PCR, and TCRdb kept only the in-frame ones, dropping some. Of about 83,000 clones listed, more than 75% are singletons. This clonotype originated in a man aged 80 or over with active or convalescent COVID-19. The sample consisted of peripheral blood.

CDR3 sequence: CASSLGPGSNYEQYV. In DNA, the CDR3 is TGTGCCAGCAGCTTGGGTCCGGGGTCCAACTACGAGCAGTACGTC. The chain combines TRBV5-5 with TRBJ2-7; D is possibly TRBD2 (5 bases). The CDR3 runs 15 residues. V was shortened by 0 bases and J by 3 bases, with 13 bases between the two germline ends. Germline values: CDR1 SGHKS, CDR2 YYEKEE (reference sequence).